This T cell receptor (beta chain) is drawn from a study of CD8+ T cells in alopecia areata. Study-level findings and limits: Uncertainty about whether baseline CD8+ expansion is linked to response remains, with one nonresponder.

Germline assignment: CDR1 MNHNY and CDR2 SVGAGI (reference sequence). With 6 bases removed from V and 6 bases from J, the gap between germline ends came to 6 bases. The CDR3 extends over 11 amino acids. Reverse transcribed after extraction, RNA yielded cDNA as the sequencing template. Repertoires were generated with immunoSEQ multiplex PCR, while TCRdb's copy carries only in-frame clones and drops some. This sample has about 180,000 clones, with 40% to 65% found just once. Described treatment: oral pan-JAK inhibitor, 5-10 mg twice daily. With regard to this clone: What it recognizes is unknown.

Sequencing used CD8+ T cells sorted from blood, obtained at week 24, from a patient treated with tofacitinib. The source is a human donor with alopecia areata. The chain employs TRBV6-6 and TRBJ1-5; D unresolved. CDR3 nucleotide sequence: TGTGCCAGCAGCGAAAGTCAGCCCCAGCATTTT. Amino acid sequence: CASSESQPQHF.